This T cell receptor beta chain was documented in a study of control samples from healthy donors and cancer patients. Profiled with immunoSEQ multiplex PCR; TCRdb holds only in-frame clones, not every one. Found here are over 15,000 clones, roughly 80% of them singletons; the top ten hold 25% to 35%. This clone was counted between two and nine times. This TCR was recovered from an older man with head and neck cancer. Sequencing was carried out using PBMCs.

CDR3 nucleotide sequence: TGTGCCAGCAGCTCATCTAGCAATCAGCCCCAGCATTTT. The encoded protein is CASSSSSNQPQHF. This chain connects TRBV7-9 to TRBJ1-5, with D uncertain. The CDR3 consists of 13 residues. V was trimmed by 4 bases and J by 0 bases, leaving 4 bases between them. Germline V gene data show CDR1 as SEHNR and CDR2 as FQNEAQ (reference sequence).